This passage covers 6 T cell receptor beta chains from one sample sequenced in a study of tumor and adjacent non-tumor tissue in lung cancer. The library came from three nested PCR rounds adapted from ARM-PCR protocols. TCRdb analysed the multiplex PCR reads with MiXCR anew, one entry per CDR3 protein. This table has over 80,000 distinct CDR3 sequences, 75% to 85% appearing once. This sample's RNA came from whole unsorted tissue. The normal lung tissue was taken more than 3 cm from the tumor edge. Material: distant non-tumor lung tissue. The receptor set was obtained from a man in his sixties with small cell lung cancer.

Comments on this clonotype: This may stem from a read error, because a much larger clone lies one nucleotide away. V gene TRBV29-1 combines with J gene TRBJ2-5, with unresolved D. Germline CDR1 is SQVTM and CDR2 is ANQGSEA. This CDR3 is 12 amino acids long. Trimming removed 0 bases from V and 1 base from J, with 3 bases in between. CDR3 amino acids: CSVEECQETQYF. DNA of the CDR3: TGCAGCGTTGAAGAGTGCCAAGAGACCCAGTACTTC.

This clonotype has at least ten counts. CDR3 loop: CSVGGARDTQYF. The CDR3 DNA sequence: TGCAGCGTTGGGGGGGCGCGAGATACGCAGTATTTT. The V and J genes are TRBV29-1 and TRBJ2-3; D may be TRBD1 or TRBD2 (6 bases each). The CDR3 runs 12 residues. The V end lost 4 bases, the J end lost 5 bases, and 10 bases lay between the germline ends. Germline lookup yields CDR1 SQVTM and CDR2 ANQGSEA.

This clonotype was detected many times. This chain uses TRBV30 with TRBJ1-2; D gene ambiguous. The ends were cut back, 6 bases at V and 0 bases at J, with 11 bases in the middle. The CDR3 has 13 amino acids. CDR1 is GTSNPN, CDR2 SVGIG, per germline (reference sequence). The DNA for the CDR3 is TGTGCCTGCTTCTCCAGGACTAACTATGGCTACACCTTC. This codes for CACFSRTNYGYTF.

The genes are TRBV30 and TRBJ2-7, with 8 bases fitting TRBD1. The length of the CDR3 is 14 residues. Germline-derived CDR1 and CDR2 are GTSNPN and SVGIG (reference sequence). The CDR3 is CTWSVLDRAYEQYV. The CDR3 DNA reads TGTACCTGGAGTGTATTGGACAGGGCTTACGAACAGTACGTC.

Points on this clonotype: A much larger clone differs by one base, so this may be a read error. The chain employs TRBV6-5 and TRBJ2-5; 7 bases line up with TRBD1. The CDR3 has 15 amino acids. Germline-derived CDR1 and CDR2 are MNHEY and SVGAGI. CDR3 coding DNA: TGTACCAGCAGTTACTCGCAGGGGGTGATGGAGACCCAGTACTTC. Translation gives CTSSYSQGVMETQYF.

Comment on this clonotype: An end of the junction does not agree with germline; a read error may underlie this. The chain is built from TRBV11-2 and TRBJ2-4, with D possibly called TRBD1 or TRBD2 (6 bases each). CDR1 SGHAT and CDR2 FQNNGV come from the germline V gene. The CDR3 runs 15 residues. The CDR3 reads CASSLDPGGTAVQYF. The CDR3 nucleotides are TGTGCCAGCAGCCTAGATCCCGGGGGCACAGCCGTTCAATACTTC.